Shown below are 25 T cell receptor beta chains from a single sample sequenced in a study of blood T cell repertoires in COVID-19. Sequencing was performed with immunoSEQ multiplex PCR; in TCRdb, only in-frame clones are kept and a portion is missing. The sample has 300,000 to 450,000 clones, roughly nine tenths seen once; the top ten hold roughly 4%. The material sequenced was peripheral blood. All receptors derive from a woman aged 55 to 70 with COVID-19, enrolled during active disease.

The chain links TRBV27 to TRBJ2-2, with TRBD2 as a possible D gene (5 bases). Germline lookup yields CDR1 MNHEY and CDR2 SMNVEV (reference sequence). Trimming cost V 1 base and J 2 bases, with 8 bases left between them. The CDR3 is 15 amino acids. CDR3 residues: CASSLYRTNTGELFF. The DNA of the CDR3 is TGTGCCAGCAGTTTATATAGGACTAACACCGGGGAGCTGTTTTTT.

This rearrangement joins TRBV10-1 to TRBJ2-2; D not resolved. V shed 1 base and J shed 4 bases, with 7 bases lying between them. CDR3 size: 14 residues. Germline CDR1 reads WNHNN; CDR2 reads SYGVQD (reference sequence). The CDR3 nucleotides are TGCGCCAGCAGTGAGTACATTACCACCGGGGAGCTGTTTTTT. This encodes CASSEYITTGELFF.

Turning to this clone: Other DNA sequences in this specimen translate into the identical CDR3. The chain joins TRBV12-3 or TRBV12-4 to TRBJ2-1; D is possibly TRBD2 (6 bases). The CDR3 runs 11 residues. V was shortened by 5 bases and J by 10 bases, with 9 bases between the two germline ends. In DNA form, the CDR3 reads TGTGCCAGCAGTCGCCGGGGGGAGCAGTTCTTC. It encodes CASSRRGEQFF.

This chain uses TRBV5-6 with TRBJ2-3; the D gene is possibly TRBD1 (6 bases). Trimming took off 2 bases at V and 2 bases at J, with 12 bases between the two ends. The CDR3 extends over 15 amino acids. From germline, CDR1 is SGHDT and CDR2 YYEEEE. CDR3 region: CASSFFDRPTDTQYF. CDR3 bases: TGTGCCAGCAGCTTTTTCGACAGGCCCACAGATACGCAGTATTTT.

The rearrangement joins TRBV27 to TRBJ2-3; D is uncertain. The V gene lost 8 bases and the J gene lost 1 base, with 16 bases spanning the gap. Germline V gene sequence: CDR1 MNHEY, CDR2 SMNVEV (reference sequence). There are 15 residues in the CDR3. The CDR3 here is CASLVTGRGTDTQYF. CDR3 in DNA: TGTGCCAGCCTCGTTACTGGTCGGGGCACAGATACGCAGTATTTT.

The V and J genes are TRBV28 and TRBJ2-5; 7 bases match TRBD1. This CDR3 has 15 residues. V gave up 5 bases and J gave up 1 base; unmatched junction bases: 7. Germline V lookup: CDR1 MDHEN, CDR2 SYDVKM. The CDR3 nucleotides read TGTGCCAGCAGTCCCGCCCCAGGGGGCCAAGAGACCCAGTACTTC. Translation: CASSPAPGGQETQYF.

The chain employs TRBV30 and TRBJ1-1; weak D call: TRBD1 (5 bases). Germline CDR1 is GTSNPN and CDR2 is SVGIG (reference sequence). The length of the CDR3 is 11 residues. Trimming stripped 4 bases from V and 6 bases from J, with 9 bases between. CDR3 DNA sequence: TGTGCCTGGAACTGGGGGGCTGAAGCTTTCTTT. Translating gives CAWNWGAEAFF.

The chain's CDR3 is CSARDGRRGETQYF. CDR3 coding DNA: TGCAGTGCTCGTGACGGGCGCAGGGGGGAGACCCAGTACTTC. The chain has TRBV20-1 and TRBJ2-5, with TRBD1 matching over 7 bases. V shed 5 bases and J 5 bases; nucleotides not matched to a gene: 11. This CDR3 has 14 amino acids. Germline CDR1 DFQATT, CDR2 SNEGSKA (reference sequence).

This clone appeared a single time. The chain uses TRBV5-5 and TRBJ1-5, with TRBD1 matching over 8 bases. Germline CDR1 reads SGHKS; CDR2 reads YYEKEE (reference sequence). The CDR3 has 17 amino acids. V lost 4 bases, J lost 2 bases, and 11 bases stayed unmatched. CDR3 protein: CASSLRWDRPGNQPQHF. CDR3 coding DNA: TGTGCCAGCAGCCTCCGTTGGGACAGGCCTGGCAATCAGCCCCAGCATTTT.

The J gene is TRBJ2-5, the V gene TRBV15; a possible D gene is TRBD1 (5 bases). In germline, CDR1 is LNHNV, CDR2 YYDKDF (reference sequence). The CDR3 length is 13 residues. V was shortened by 7 bases and J by 4 bases, with 13 bases between the two germline ends. CDR3 nucleotides: TGTGCCACCACCCAGGGTGGGTCAGAGACCCAGTACTTC. This sequence encodes CATTQGGSETQYF.

V usage is TRBV9 and J usage is TRBJ1-3, with 8 bases aligning to TRBD1. This CDR3 contains 17 residues. The germline V gene has CDR1 SGDLS and CDR2 YYNGEE. The junction had 6 bases not matched to a gene; V was cut back by 1 base and J by 0 bases. The CDR3: CASSVRTGTSSGNTIYF. In DNA, the CDR3 is TGTGCCAGCAGCGTAAGGACAGGGACATCCTCTGGAAACACCATATATTTT.

V and J are TRBV9 and TRBJ2-1; no firm D call. Trimming removed 4 bases from V and 8 bases from J, with 19 bases in between. This CDR3 is built from 15 residues. Germline CDR1 SGDLS, CDR2 YYNGEE. CDR3 DNA sequence: TGTGCCAGCAGCCCGAGACACTCCTCTTGGGATGAGCAGTTCTTC. Translating gives CASSPRHSSWDEQFF.

This rearrangement joins TRBV2 to TRBJ1-6; no reliable D call. Germline CDR1 reads SNHLY; CDR2 reads FYNNEI. The CDR3 contains 15 residues. Between the trimmed V and J ends, which lost 3 bases and 7 bases, there was a span of 13 bases. The CDR3 reads CASSDRGTSNSPLHF. DNA for the CDR3: TGTGCCAGCAGTGATCGGGGAACCTCAAATTCACCCCTCCACTTT.

The gene calls are TRBV19 and TRBJ1-1, with D hard to call. The V gene lost 2 bases and the J gene lost 0 bases, with 13 bases spanning the gap. Germline V gene sequence: CDR1 LNHDA, CDR2 SQIVND (reference sequence). CDR3 length equals 16 residues. CDR3 protein: CASSISGATMNTEAFF. DNA for the CDR3: TGTGCCAGTAGTATATCAGGCGCTACAATGAACACTGAAGCTTTCTTT.

The chain uses TRBV3-1 (or the pseudogene TRBV3-2) and TRBJ2-7; D is perhaps TRBD2 (5 bases). Germline CDR1 and CDR2: LGHDT and YNNKEL (reference sequence). The ends were cut back, 4 bases at V and 3 bases at J, with 13 bases in the middle. CDR3 length: 14 amino acids. CDR3 loop: CASSPRRGLYEQYF. Here the CDR3 DNA reads TGTGCCAGCAGCCCACGGCGAGGGCTCTACGAGCAGTACTTC.

The chain couples TRBV2 to TRBJ1-2; D may be TRBD1 (5 bases). The V end was cut by 7 bases, the J end by 9 bases, with 15 bases between. Per germline, CDR1 SNHLY and CDR2 FYNNEI. The CDR3 runs to 12 residues. CDR3 DNA: TGTGCCAGCATGGGTGGGCTGGGGCGCTACACCTTC. Translating it yields CASMGGLGRYTF. Filled out from reference TRBV2 and TRBJ1-2, the complete variable domain reads EPEVTQTPSHQVTQMGQEVILRCVPISNHLYFYWYRQILGQKVEFLVSFYNNEISEKSEIFDDQFSVERPDGSNFTLKIRSTKLEDSAMYFCASMGGLGRYTFGSGTRLTVV.

The J gene is TRBJ1-3, the V gene TRBV18; no reliable D call. The CDR3 loop spans 17 amino acids. Trimming removed 2 bases at V and 2 bases at J, with 16 bases between. Per the germline V gene, CDR1 is KGHSH and CDR2 is LQKENI. CDR3: CASSPSRSRAAGNTIYF. DNA of the CDR3: TGTGCCAGCTCACCAAGTAGGTCGCGGGCAGCTGGAAACACCATATATTTT.

The rearrangement joins TRBV7-9 to TRBJ2-7, with 10 bases matching TRBD2. Germline CDR1 and CDR2: SEHNR and FQNEAQ (reference sequence). The CDR3 extends over 17 amino acids. Trimming took 1 base from V and 0 from J; bases not matched to a gene: 6. The CDR3 DNA follows: TGTGCCAGCAGCTTAGGGGGAACTAGCGGGGTCTCCTACGAGCAGTACTTC. Protein: CASSLGGTSGVSYEQYF.

This clone was recorded once. The chain employs TRBV11-2 and TRBJ1-1; a possible D gene is TRBD1 (6 bases). V lost 0 bases, J lost 7 bases, and 12 bases lay in between. CDR1 and CDR2 from the germline V gene are SGHAT and FQNNGV. The CDR3 has 14 amino acids. The CDR3: CASSLEGGVDEAFF. In DNA form, the CDR3 reads TGTGCCAGCAGCTTAGAAGGGGGTGTGGATGAAGCTTTCTTT.

The J gene is TRBJ1-1, the V gene TRBV7-2; 8 bases line up with TRBD1. CDR3 length equals 15 residues. The V gene end was trimmed by 5 bases and the J gene end by 10 bases; junction bases not matched to a gene: 15. Looked up from germline, CDR1 is SGHTA and CDR2 is FQGNSA. CDR3 in DNA: TGTGCCAGCAGCCGGGTCAGGACAGGGTGGGATACAGCTTTCTTT. It translates to CASSRVRTGWDTAFF.

V usage is TRBV6-5 and J usage is TRBJ1-1; no reliable D call. CDR1 MNHEY and CDR2 SVGAGI come from the germline V gene. V shed 2 bases and J shed 4 bases, with 11 bases lying between them. The CDR3 is made up of 14 amino acids. CDR3 DNA sequence: TGTGCCAGCAGTTACCATAGACTGGGCACTGAAGCTTTCTTT. Translation: CASSYHRLGTEAFF.

V gene TRBV28 combines with J gene TRBJ2-7, with no clear D. V gave up 6 bases and J gave up 0 bases, with 15 bases separating them. CDR1 is MDHEN and CDR2 is SYDVKM in the germline V gene. The CDR3 extends over 15 amino acids. The CDR3 sequence is CASSARAPSSYEQYF. CDR3 coding DNA: TGTGCCAGCAGCGCCCGTGCTCCTAGCTCCTACGAGCAGTACTTC.

The chain couples TRBV7-9 to TRBJ2-3; the match to TRBD2 covers 8 bases. The germline gives CDR1 SEHNR, CDR2 FQNEAQ (reference sequence). With V trimmed by 2 bases and J by 8 bases, 9 bases remained unmatched. CDR3 length: 15 residues. This chain's CDR3 is CASSLTGGAAVTQYF. The CDR3 DNA sequence: TGTGCCAGCAGCTTAACCGGGGGGGCTGCCGTTACGCAGTATTTT.

The V and J genes are TRBV6-5 and TRBJ2-1, with a tentative D call TRBD2 (6 bases). Germline lookup yields CDR1 MNHEY and CDR2 SVGAGI. The CDR3 covers 16 residues. V lost 4 bases to trimming and J lost 6 bases, with 19 bases between them. CDR3 DNA sequence: TGTGCCAGCAGTTCCGCCGACTTAGGCGGGGCCAATGAGCAGTTCTTC. It encodes CASSSADLGGANEQFF.

The chain employs TRBV6-8 and TRBJ1-3, with D uncertain. Trimming removed 3 bases at V and 4 bases at J, with 13 bases between. Germline V gene lookup returns CDR1 MNHGY and CDR2 SAAAGT. This CDR3 contains 15 residues. Here the CDR3 DNA reads TGTGCCAGCAGTTATATTTGTAGAAACGGAAACACCATATATTTT. Its protein product is CASSYICRNGNTIYF.